This T cell receptor beta chain was found in a study of cytomegalovirus exposure and HLA in healthy donors. Study outcomes and limitations: There were some public TCRs occurring in many donors, but most TCR sequences were rare. When a later analysis compared HLA-associated TCR beta chains with equally common others, the HLA-associated chains turned out to be more clonally expanded and to have lower generation probabilities.

Both 60 Vbeta primers and 13 Jbeta primers went into the PCR. Method: immunoSEQ multiplex PCR; TCRdb's copy keeps in-frame clones and lacks some. The data hold tens of thousands of clones, with around 80% observed a single time. Worth noting for this clone: What it recognizes is unknown.

Healthy bone marrow donors supplied every sample. Sequencing was done on a sample of PBMCs. The clonotype originates from a male donor in good health and CMV-seropositive.

DNA of the CDR3: TGCGCCAGCAGCCTGGAAGGACAGGGTGATGAAAAACTGTTTTTT. Its protein product is CASSLEGQGDEKLFF. The rearrangement joins TRBV5-1 to TRBJ1-4; 8 nucleotides line up with TRBD1. Germline V gene sequence: CDR1 SGHRS, CDR2 YFSETQ. With 4 bases clipped from V and 6 bases from J, the junction kept 8 bases outside the gene matches. This CDR3 is 15 amino acids long.